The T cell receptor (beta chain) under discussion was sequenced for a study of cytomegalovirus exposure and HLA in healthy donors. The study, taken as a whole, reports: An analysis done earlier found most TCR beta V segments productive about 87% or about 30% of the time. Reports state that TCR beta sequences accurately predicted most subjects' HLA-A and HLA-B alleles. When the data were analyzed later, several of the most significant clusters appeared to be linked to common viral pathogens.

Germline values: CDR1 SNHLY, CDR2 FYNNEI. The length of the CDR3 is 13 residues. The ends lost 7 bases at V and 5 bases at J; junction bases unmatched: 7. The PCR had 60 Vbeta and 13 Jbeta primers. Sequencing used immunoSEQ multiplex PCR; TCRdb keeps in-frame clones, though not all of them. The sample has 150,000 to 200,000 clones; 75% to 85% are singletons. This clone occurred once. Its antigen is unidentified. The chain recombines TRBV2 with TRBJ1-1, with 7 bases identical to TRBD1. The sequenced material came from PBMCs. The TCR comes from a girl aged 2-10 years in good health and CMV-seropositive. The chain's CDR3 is CASTMTGRTEAFF. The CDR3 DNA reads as TGTGCCAGCACTATGACAGGGAGGACTGAAGCTTTCTTT. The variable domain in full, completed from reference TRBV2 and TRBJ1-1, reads EPEVTQTPSHQVTQMGQEVILRCVPISNHLYFYWYRQILGQKVEFLVSFYNNEISEKSEIFDDQFSVERPDGSNFTLKIRSTKLEDSAMYFCASTMTGRTEAFFGQGTRLTVV.